This T cell receptor (beta chain) was profiled in a study of T cell responses to AZD1222 COVID-19 vaccine. Broader study findings: The sample set comprised mostly white British donors with more females, and clonal diversity was possibly underestimated. It was only six AZD1222 recipients who were seropositive at baseline. Spike-specific TCRs gained breadth and depth after people received two AZD1222 doses.

Clones were sequenced by immunoSEQ multiplex PCR, and TCRdb holds only the in-frame ones, with some missing. The data show approximately 200,000 clones, about 94% seen once. The V and J ends lost 2 bases and 1 base respectively, with 9 bases between them. The germline gives CDR1 MNHEY, CDR2 SVGAGI. The CDR3 runs 15 residues. The table lists this clone with a count of one. Its antigen is not known. The chain is built from TRBV6-5 and TRBJ2-1; tentatively, D is TRBD1 or TRBD2 (6 bases each). The clonotype was recovered from an adult in good health. This specimen was peripheral blood, taken on day 0 of AZD1222 vaccination. The CDR3 is CASSYQGTSYNEQFF. CDR3 DNA: TGTGCCAGCAGTTACCAGGGGACTTCCTACAATGAGCAGTTCTTC.